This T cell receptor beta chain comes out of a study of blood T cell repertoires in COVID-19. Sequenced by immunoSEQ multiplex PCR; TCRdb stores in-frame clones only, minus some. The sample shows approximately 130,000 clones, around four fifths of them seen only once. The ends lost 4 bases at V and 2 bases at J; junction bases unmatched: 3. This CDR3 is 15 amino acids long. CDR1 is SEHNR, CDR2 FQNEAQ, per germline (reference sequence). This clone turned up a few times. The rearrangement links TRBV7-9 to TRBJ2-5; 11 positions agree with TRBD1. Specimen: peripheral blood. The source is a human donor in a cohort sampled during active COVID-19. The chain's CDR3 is CASSWGQGEQETQYF. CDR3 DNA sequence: TGTGCCAGCAGCTGGGGACAGGGGGAGCAAGAGACCCAGTACTTC.